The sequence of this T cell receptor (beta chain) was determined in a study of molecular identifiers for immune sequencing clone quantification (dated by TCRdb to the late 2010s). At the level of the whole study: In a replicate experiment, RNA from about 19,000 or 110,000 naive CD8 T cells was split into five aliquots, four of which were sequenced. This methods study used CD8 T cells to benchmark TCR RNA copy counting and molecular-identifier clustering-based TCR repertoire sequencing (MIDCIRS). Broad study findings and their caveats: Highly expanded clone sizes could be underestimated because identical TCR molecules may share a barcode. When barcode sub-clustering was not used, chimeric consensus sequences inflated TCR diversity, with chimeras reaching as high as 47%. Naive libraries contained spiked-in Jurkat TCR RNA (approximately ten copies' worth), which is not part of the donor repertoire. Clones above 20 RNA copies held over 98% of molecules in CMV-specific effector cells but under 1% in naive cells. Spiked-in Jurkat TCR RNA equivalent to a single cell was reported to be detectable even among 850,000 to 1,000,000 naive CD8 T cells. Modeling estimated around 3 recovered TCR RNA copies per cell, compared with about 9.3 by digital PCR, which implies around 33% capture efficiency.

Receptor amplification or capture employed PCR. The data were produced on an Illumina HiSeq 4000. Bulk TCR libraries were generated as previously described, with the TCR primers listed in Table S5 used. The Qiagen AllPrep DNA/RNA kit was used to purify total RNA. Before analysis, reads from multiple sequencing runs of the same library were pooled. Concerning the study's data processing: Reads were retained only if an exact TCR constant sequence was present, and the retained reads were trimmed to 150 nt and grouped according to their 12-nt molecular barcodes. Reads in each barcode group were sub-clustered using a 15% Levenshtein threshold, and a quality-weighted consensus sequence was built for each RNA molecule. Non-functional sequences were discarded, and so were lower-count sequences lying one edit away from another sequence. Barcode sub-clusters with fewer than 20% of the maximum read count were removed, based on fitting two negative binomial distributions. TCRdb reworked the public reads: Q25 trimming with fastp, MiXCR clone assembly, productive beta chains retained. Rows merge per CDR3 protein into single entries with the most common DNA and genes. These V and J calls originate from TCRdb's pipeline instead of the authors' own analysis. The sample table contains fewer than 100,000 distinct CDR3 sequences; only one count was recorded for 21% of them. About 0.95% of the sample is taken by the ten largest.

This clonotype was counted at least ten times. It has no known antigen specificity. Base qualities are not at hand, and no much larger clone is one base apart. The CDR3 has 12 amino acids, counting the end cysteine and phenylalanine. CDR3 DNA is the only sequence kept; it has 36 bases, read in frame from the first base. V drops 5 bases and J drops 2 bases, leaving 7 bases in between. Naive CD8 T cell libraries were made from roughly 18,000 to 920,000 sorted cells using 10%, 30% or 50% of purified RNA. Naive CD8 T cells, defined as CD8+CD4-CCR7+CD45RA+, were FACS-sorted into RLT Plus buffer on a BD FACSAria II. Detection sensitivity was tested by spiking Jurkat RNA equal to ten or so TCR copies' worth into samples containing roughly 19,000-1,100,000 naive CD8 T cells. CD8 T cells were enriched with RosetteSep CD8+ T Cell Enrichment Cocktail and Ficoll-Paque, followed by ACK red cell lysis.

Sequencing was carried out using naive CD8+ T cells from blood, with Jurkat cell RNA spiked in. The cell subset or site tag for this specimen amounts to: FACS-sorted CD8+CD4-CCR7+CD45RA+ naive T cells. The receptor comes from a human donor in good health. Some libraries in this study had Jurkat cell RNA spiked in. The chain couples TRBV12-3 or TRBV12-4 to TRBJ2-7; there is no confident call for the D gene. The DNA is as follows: TGTGCCAGCAGTATCGGCCCCTACGAGCAGTACTTC. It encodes CASSIGPYEQYF.